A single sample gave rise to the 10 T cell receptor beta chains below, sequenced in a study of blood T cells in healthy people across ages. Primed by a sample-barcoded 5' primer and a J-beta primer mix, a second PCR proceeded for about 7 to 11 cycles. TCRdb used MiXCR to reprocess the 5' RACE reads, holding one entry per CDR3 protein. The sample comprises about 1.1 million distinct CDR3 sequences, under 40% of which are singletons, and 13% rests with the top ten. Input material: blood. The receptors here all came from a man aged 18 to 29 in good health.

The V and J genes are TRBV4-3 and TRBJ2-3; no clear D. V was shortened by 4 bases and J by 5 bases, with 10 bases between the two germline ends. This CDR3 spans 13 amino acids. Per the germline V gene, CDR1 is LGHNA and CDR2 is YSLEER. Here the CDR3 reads CASSPSHGDTQYF. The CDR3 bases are TGCGCCAGCAGCCCTTCCCATGGAGATACGCAGTATTTT.

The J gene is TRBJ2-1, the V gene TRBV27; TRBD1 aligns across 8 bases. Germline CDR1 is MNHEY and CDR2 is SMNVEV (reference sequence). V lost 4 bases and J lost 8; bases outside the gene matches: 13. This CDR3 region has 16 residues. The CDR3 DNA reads TGTGCCAGCAGTTCAGGGACCGGGACAGGTGGAGATGAGCAGTTCTTC. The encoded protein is CASSSGTGTGGDEQFF.

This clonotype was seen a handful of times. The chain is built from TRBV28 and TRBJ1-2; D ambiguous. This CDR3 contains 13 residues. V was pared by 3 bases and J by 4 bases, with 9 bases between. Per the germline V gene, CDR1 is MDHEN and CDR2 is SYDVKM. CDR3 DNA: TGTGCCAGCAGTTTGGCGCAGCTCTATGGCTACACCTTC. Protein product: CASSLAQLYGYTF.

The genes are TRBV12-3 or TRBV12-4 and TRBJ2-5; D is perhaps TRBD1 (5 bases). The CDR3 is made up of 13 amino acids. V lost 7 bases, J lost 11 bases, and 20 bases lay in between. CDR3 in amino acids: CASTLTVYNEQYF. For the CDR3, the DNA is TGTGCCAGCACCCTGACAGTATACAATGAGCAGTACTTC.

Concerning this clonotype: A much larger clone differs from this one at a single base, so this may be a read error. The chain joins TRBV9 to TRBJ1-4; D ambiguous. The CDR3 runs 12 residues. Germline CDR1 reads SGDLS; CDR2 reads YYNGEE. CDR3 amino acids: CAGSVAGEKLFF. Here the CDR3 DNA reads TGTGCCGGCAGCGTAGCGGGTGAAAAACTGTTTTTT.

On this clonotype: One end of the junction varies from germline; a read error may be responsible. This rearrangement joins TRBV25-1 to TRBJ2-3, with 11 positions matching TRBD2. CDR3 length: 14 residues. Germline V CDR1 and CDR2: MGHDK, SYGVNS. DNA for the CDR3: TGTGCCAGCAGGGGACTAGCGGACACAGGTACGCAGTATTTT. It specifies CASRGLADTGTQYF.

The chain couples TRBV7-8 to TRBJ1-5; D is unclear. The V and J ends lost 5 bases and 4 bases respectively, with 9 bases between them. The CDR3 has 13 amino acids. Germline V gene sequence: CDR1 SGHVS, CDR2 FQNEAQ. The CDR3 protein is CASSPPNNQPQHF. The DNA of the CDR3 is TGTGCCAGCAGCCCCCCTAATAATCAGCCCCAGCATTTT.

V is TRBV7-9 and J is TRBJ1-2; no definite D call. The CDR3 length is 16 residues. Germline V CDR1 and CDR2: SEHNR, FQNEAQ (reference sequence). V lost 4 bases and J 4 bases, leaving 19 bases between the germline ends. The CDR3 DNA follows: TGTGCCAGCAGCTACGAGGGTTCCGGTTCATCCTATGGCTACACCTTC. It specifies CASSYEGSGSSYGYTF.

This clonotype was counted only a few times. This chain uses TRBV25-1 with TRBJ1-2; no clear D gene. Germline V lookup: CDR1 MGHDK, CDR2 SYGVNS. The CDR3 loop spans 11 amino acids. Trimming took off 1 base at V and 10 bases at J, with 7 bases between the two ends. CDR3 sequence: CASSESLLYTF. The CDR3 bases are TGTGCCAGCAGTGAATCTCTTCTCTACACCTTC.

The CDR3 DNA reads TGTGCCAGCAGTGAACAGTCCGTGGGGACAATCGGCTATGGCTACACCTTC. Translating gives CASSEQSVGTIGYGYTF. The V call is TRBV6-1, the J call TRBJ1-2, with D possibly being TRBD1 (6 bases). Between the trimmed V and J ends, which lost 2 bases and 4 bases, there was a span of 20 bases. The CDR3 is made up of 17 amino acids. Germline V gives CDR1 MNHNS, CDR2 SASEGT.